The source of this T cell receptor (beta chain) is a study of cytomegalovirus exposure and HLA in healthy donors. Whole-study context: Earlier findings included approximately 120 million unique TCR beta sequences obtained from 150 million to 200 million T cells. Study-wide findings and caveats: TCR sequences were mostly rare, though some public TCRs occurred in many donors. TCR beta V segments were, for the most part, productive about 87% or about 30% of the time in an earlier analysis. HLA allele associations emerged for roughly 17,000 TCR beta sequences in a later analysis, at 0.05 false discovery rate.

With 60 Vbeta and 13 Jbeta primers, the PCR was carried out. The assay was immunoSEQ multiplex PCR, and TCRdb's table has in-frame clones only and misses some. The sample contains 90,000 to 130,000 clones, approximately 82% of which appear only once. In its sample, this clone was seen once. What it binds is not known. The CDR3 runs 15 residues. This clonotype was obtained from a man aged 30 to 39 in good health and CMV-seropositive. The chain carries TRBV21-1 and TRBJ2-7; the table's D call TRBD2 went unverified against the DNA. TRBV21-1 is listed as a pseudogene. The sample consisted of PBMCs. This CDR3 reads CASSKGLAGEPRQYV. CDR3 coding DNA: TGTGCCAGCAGCAAGGGACTAGCGGGAGAGCCCCGGCAGTACGTC.